This TCR beta chain was recorded in a study of T cell repertoires in cytomegalovirus infection. Study overall: The authors used CMV epitopes that were HLA-C-restricted (recently identified) and HLA-B-restricted (well studied). An indication of both CMV infection and matching HLA type came from public TCR beta signatures. Findings of the study overall: In two of eight donors, the top clonotype was HLA-C-restricted CMV-specific. There were carriers of CMV plus the relevant HLA, and cumulative public TCR beta family frequency identified them.

About this clonotype: Its specificity is unknown.

The CDR3 extends over 14 amino acids. The junction had 9 bases not matched to a gene; V was cut back by 6 bases and J by 5 bases. Germline V lookup: CDR1 DFQATT, CDR2 SNEGSKA (reference sequence). A single record per CDR3 protein comes from TCRdb applying MiXCR to the reads. Here the sample spans about 740,000 distinct CDR3 sequences, around 30% being singletons. Sequencing was performed on cultured PBMCs, taken from culture after CMV antigen stimulation. The sequence came from a human donor in good health (CMV status not recorded). Some clones in this sample may be carry-over from other donors' samples. The chain has TRBV20-1 and TRBJ2-5, with TRBD2 identical over 10 bases. CDR3 DNA sequence: TGCAGTGCCGGGGGAGCGGGGGGGCGTGAGACCCAGTACTTC. Amino acids: CSAGGAGGRETQYF.